Below, one TCR beta chain is given with its context. Its antigen is unknown. Nothing much larger sits one base from this clone, and base qualities are not available. Receptor amplification or capture employed the immunoSEQ multiplex PCR assay. For the multiplex PCR, a mixture combining 60 forward primers for TCR Vbeta segments and 13 reverse primers for TCR Jbeta segments was used. Amplification of the CDR3 region of rearranged TCR beta genes was performed with a multiplex PCR assay on genomic DNA. The Illumina HiSeq System was used to sequence the amplified TCR beta libraries as 87-base-pair reads. Per the authors' processing: Across the 670 or so repertoires, a later analysis counted tens of millions of unique TCR beta chains, around 11 million of which were shared by at least two donors. To remove PCR and sequencing errors, raw reads were error-corrected and collapsed into unique sequences using a nearest-neighbor algorithm that merged closely related sequences. V, D and J gene segments were assigned by aligning CDR3 sequences to IMGT reference sequences. For a sequence to be retained, a match of at least six nucleotides was required to both a V gene segment and a J gene segment. Rearrangements were called productive when the CDR3 lacked stop codons and stayed in frame with V and J; all others were non-productive. CDR3 was defined according to IMGT convention as the region running from the second conserved V-encoded cysteine to the conserved J-encoded phenylalanine. The earlier analysis of roughly 590 of the donors excluded sequences that lacked an unambiguous match to a single V gene segment. An earlier analysis of a few hundred of the donors classified V segments as functional when productive rearrangements were above 56.7% and as segregating when the standard deviation between donors was above 5%. A statistical classification framework was built for diagnosing cytomegalovirus status from the catalog of TCR beta chain sequences. A later analysis assigned V and J genes by comparing TCR nucleotide sequences with IMGT/GENE-DB human TR gene sequences. A later analysis assigned CDR3 sequences and most-parsimonious VDJ recombination scenarios with the TCRdist pipeline. In a later analysis, each TCR beta chain was defined by its CDR3 amino acid sequence together with its V-gene family, and reads without a unique V-gene family were excluded. As a way to deal with suspected cross-contamination and a sequencing artifact, a later analysis dropped approximately 570 nucleotide sequences that were highly shared and had low generation probability. In a later analysis, a clonal expansion index was calculated for each public chain from normalized within-repertoire ranks of inferred template counts. In a later analysis, generation probabilities were computed with a VDJ recombination model fitted to out-of-frame rearrangements, and the resulting probabilities were checked against IGoR. In a later analysis, hypergeometric tests were used to score TCR-TCR, TCR-HLA and TCR-CMV co-occurrence, with a repertoire-size bias correction applied to TCR pairs. In a later analysis, false discovery rates were estimated by permuting HLA or CMV assignments 20 times. In a later analysis, co-occurring TCRs were grouped using DBSCAN, with TCRdist sequence similarity added in when clustering inside HLA-allele-positive subsets. Co-occurrence clustering excluded repertoires with fewer than 30,000 or more than 120,000 public chains, plus five with anomalous nucleotide sharing. In TCRdb, the immuneACCESS table is reduced to in-frame sequences with V and J assigned. These tables do not hold every clone; where another copy was compared, an unresolved V gene accounts for under half, and the others remain unexplained. V and J calls and clone size come straight from that table; D and trimming were deduced from the DNA. The sample table records some 200,000 clones; over 60% of these occur just once. Of the sample, approximately 2.1% is held by the ten largest clones.

The sample is drawn from a study of cytomegalovirus exposure and HLA in healthy donors (dated by TCRdb to 2017 to 2019). A note on the overall study: In an earlier analysis of approximately 640 of the donors, approximately 260 Gb of sequence data and 117 million unique TCR beta sequences from 150 million to 200 million T cells were reported. Roughly 300 gigabases of sequencing data and around 85 million unique TCR sequences made up an early release that covered fewer than 650 HLA-typed donors. Of the approximately 400 genotyped donors, about 80% fell in the genetic ancestry cluster associated with self-reported Caucasian donors. The aim of the study was to test whether cataloging public T cell receptors could identify signatures of past pathogen exposure. The study used immunosequencing to profile the T cell repertoires of about 670 subjects and linked those repertoires to cytomegalovirus serostatus. Besides the first cohort of 550 to 750 subjects, a separate validation cohort made up of 120 different subjects was used. To predict cytomegalovirus infection status, the study brought together high-throughput TCR immunosequencing, statistical association of individual TCRs with disease status, and machine learning. A later analysis re-analyzed previously published TCR beta repertoires from 600 to 850 donors and added high-resolution HLA genotyping to study TCR occurrence patterns. The later analysis used no new phenotypic data to find candidate immune exposures, relying instead on TCR beta sequences and their occurrence across donors. To decide whether each TCR beta V gene segment behaved as functional or pseudogenic, an earlier analysis of 587 of the donors relied on high-throughput TCR beta sequencing. Donor age, sex, ethnicity and CMV serostatus were compiled alongside the repertoire data. A later genetic analysis used genome-wide SNP genotypes for about 60% of the roughly 700 donors, treating that subset as a discovery cohort. All discovery cohort repertoires had been generated on a single sequencing platform. Both class I and class II loci were covered by HLA typing, at four-digit resolution. Typing coverage differed by locus: A, B, C, DRB1 and DQB1 were typed in about 629-640 donors, DQA1 in about 550, DPA1 in some 610, and DPB1 in 472. Four to six DR-DQ haplotypes were handled as single units for association and clustering, since linkage in the cohort was strong. On average, roughly 200,000 unique TCR beta nucleotide sequences were sequenced per donor among about 400 genotyped donors of the cohort, with roughly 20% of those sequences being non-productive. Summary of the overall study and its limitations: In a later analysis, HLA-associated TCR beta chains were found to be more clonally expanded and to have lower generation probabilities than equally common non-associated chains. HLA typing was unavailable for some donors at each locus, so association tests used only the typed subset. Strong co-occurrence of HLA alleles, especially DR and DQ, made assigning TCR associations to individual alleles difficult. In an earlier analysis of roughly 500 of the donors, most TCR beta V segments appeared in productive rearrangements about 87% or about 30% of the time, broadly matching IMGT annotations. In the study, some 160 TCR beta chains were listed as associated with cytomegalovirus. The authors suggested that the approach could potentially be extended to other disease states and immunological phenotypes. This cohort had only TCR beta chains sequenced, and the lack of alpha or paired-chain data limited which features could be detected. Sequencing depth was assumed to be roughly uniform across donors in the presence/absence analyses, though that assumption may not hold. A later analysis found that most CMV-associated TCR beta chains appeared HLA-restricted, with HLA associations seemingly driven largely by CMV exposure. In a later analysis, about 16,000 TCR beta sequences were associated with specific HLA alleles at a false discovery rate of 0.05. A cluster of highly shared sequence variants was judged likely to be a technical artifact of the sequencing pipeline. According to a later genetic analysis, donors in an Asian-associated ancestry cluster had fewer N-insertions in productive TCRs than the roughly 660-donor mean. A further reported finding was that TCR beta sequences accurately predicted the HLA-A and HLA-B alleles for most subjects in the first cohort. A later analysis reported that several top co-occurrence clusters appeared linked to parvovirus B19, influenza, CMV and Epstein-Barr virus. Correlated functional status among segregating V segments might be attributable to linkage disequilibrium, but an unknown experimental factor could not be ruled out. V-gene and J-gene trimming of TCR beta chains was associated with a missense DCLRE1C variant in a later genetic analysis, and the association was replicated in an independent cohort. Cytomegalovirus status was reported to be diagnosed by the classifier with high specificity and sensitivity in both the original and validation cohorts. According to a later analysis, TCR association rates differed among HLA loci, with DRB1 alleles showing the most associated TCRs and HLA-C alleles showing the fewest. In vitro tests confirmed that a few of the cytomegalovirus-associated TCR beta chains recognize cytomegalovirus antigens. Across donors, most TCR sequences were observed very rarely, whereas some public TCRs were present in many individuals. CMV serostatus was the only immune exposure information available for the cohort. Because counts were too low, roughly 17 rarely observed V segments, including chromosome 9 orphons, were left out of the earlier analysis of some 640 of the donors.

In total, approximately 700 healthy bone marrow donors made up the cohort. Cohort members were all nominally healthy when sampled, although unrecorded immune exposures were likely present. The donor tested CMV seronegative and was one of the 352 seronegative cohort members. A peripheral blood sample was collected from each donor, and TCR beta sequencing was performed on peripheral blood mononuclear cells. Genomic DNA was extracted from the blood cell samples with the Qiagen DNeasy Blood Extraction Kit. The sequence was obtained from a woman aged 45-59 years in good health and CMV-seronegative. The sample was PBMCs.

The bases are TGCAGCGTTAGGACAGGGGGCACCGGGGAGCTGTTTTTT. It encodes CSVRTGGTGELFF. The chain employs TRBV29-1 and TRBJ2-2, with 10 bases aligning to TRBD1. Germline trimming: 5 bases from V, 4 bases from J; junction bases outside gene matches: 1. Via the germline V gene, CDR1 is SQVTM and CDR2 ANQGSEA. Taken from cysteine to phenylalanine, the CDR3 has 13 residues. Only the CDR3 DNA stays, 39 bases, in frame from base 1.